Listed here are 24 T cell receptor beta chains from one sample, sequenced in a study of T cell responses to AZD1222 COVID-19 vaccine (dated by TCRdb to the early 2020s). The library was produced with the immunoSEQ multiplex PCR assay. Imported from immuneACCESS, the table was reduced by TCRdb to in-frame sequences with V and J called. These copies leave out some clones; in studies compared against another copy, an unresolved V gene accounts for under half, and the cause of the remainder is not known. The sample table contains 55,000 to 85,000 clones; only one count was recorded for about 83% of them. The top ten clonotypes cover over 7.5% of the sample. The label giving this sample's time point can be read as: baseline before first vaccination. Sequenced material: peripheral blood, taken on day 0 of AZD1222 vaccination. Every receptor here comes from an adult in good health.

J is TRBJ2-3 and V is TRBV5-1; D is undetermined. The ends were cut back, 3 bases at V and 4 bases at J, with 6 bases in the middle. CDR3 length: 12 amino acids. Germline loops: CDR1 SGHRS, CDR2 YFSETQ. The CDR3 region has the DNA TGCGCCAGCAGCTACCAGGCAGATACGCAGTATTTT. Translated: CASSYQADTQYF.

The CDR3 DNA follows: TGTGCCAGCAGCCATGTGGCGGGGACCACCTCCTACGAGCAGTACTTC. Protein product: CASSHVAGTTSYEQYF. This chain connects TRBV11-2 to TRBJ2-7; possible D gene TRBD2, 6 bases. This CDR3 spans 16 amino acids. V dropped 5 bases and J dropped 0 bases, with 17 bases sitting between them. CDR1 is SGHAT and CDR2 is FQNNGV in the germline V gene.

This chain joins TRBV10-3 and TRBJ1-5, with unresolved D. The ends were cut back, 10 bases at V and 0 bases at J, with 10 bases in the middle. This CDR3 spans 13 amino acids. Germline V gene lookup returns CDR1 ENHRY and CDR2 SYGVKD. CDR3 sequence: CATGRDSNQPQHF. Here the CDR3 DNA reads TGTGCCACCGGGAGGGATAGCAATCAGCCCCAGCATTTT.

Regarding this clone: The sample holds other DNA sequences that translate to the same CDR3. This rearrangement joins TRBV9 to TRBJ2-3, with 8 bases fitting TRBD2. The CDR3 is 16 amino acids. Germline lookup yields CDR1 SGDLS and CDR2 YYNGEE. Germline trimming cut 1 base from V and 3 bases from J; bases unmatched to any gene: 7. The CDR3, as DNA: TGTGCCAGCAGCGTACTTAGCGGGGAGGCGACAGATACGCAGTATTTT. This translates into CASSVLSGEATDTQYF.

The chain couples TRBV4-3 to TRBJ2-1; D is uncertain. The length of the CDR3 is 13 residues. Germline lookup yields CDR1 LGHNA and CDR2 YSLEER. Between the trimmed V and J ends, which lost 0 bases and 4 bases, there was a span of 4 bases. The CDR3 sequence is CASSQEEYNEQFF. The CDR3 region has the DNA TGCGCCAGCAGCCAAGAGGAATACAATGAGCAGTTCTTC.

This clone was seen only once. The chain joins TRBV9 to TRBJ1-4, with D possibly matching TRBD1 (5 bases). V dropped 0 bases and J dropped 8 bases, with 14 bases sitting between them. The CDR3 spans 15 residues. In germline, CDR1 is SGDLS, CDR2 YYNGEE. The CDR3: CASSVAGTDMEKLFF. The CDR3 DNA follows: TGTGCCAGCAGCGTAGCTGGGACCGATATGGAAAAACTGTTTTTT.

As regards this clone: The DNA is omitted, as the CDR3 cannot be located on it reliably, and the CDR3 follows TCRdb's listing. The gene calls are TRBV20-1 and TRBJ1-1. Per the germline V gene, CDR1 is DFQATT and CDR2 is SNEGSKA (reference sequence). The CDR3 is 11 residues long, ends included. The chain's CDR3 is CSFGPGPEAFF.

This clone was detected once. CDR3 residues: CASSSGGQGLAGYTF. The CDR3 DNA sequence: TGTGCCAGCAGTTCGGGGGGACAGGGTCTCGCTGGCTACACCTTC. The chain couples TRBV28 to TRBJ1-2; 9 nucleotides match TRBD1. This CDR3 has 15 amino acids. Germline V gene sequence: CDR1 MDHEN, CDR2 SYDVKM. J gave up 7 bases and V 4 bases, and 10 bases lay outside the gene matches.

The rearrangement joins TRBV21-1 to TRBJ2-5; no check of the table's D call, TRBD1, against the DNA was made. TRBV21-1 is annotated as a pseudogene. The CDR3 runs 16 residues. CDR3 region: CASSKPTAKVGETQYF. CDR3 bases: TGTGCCAGCAGCAAACCCACAGCCAAGGTAGGAGAGACCCAGTACTTC.

The V call is TRBV6-6, the J call TRBJ1-1; 9 bases fit TRBD1. The CDR3 spans 15 residues. Germline trimming cut 6 bases from V and 1 base from J; bases unmatched to any gene: 6. CDR1 and CDR2 from the germline V gene are MNHNY and SVGAGI (reference sequence). Here the CDR3 DNA reads TGTGCCAGCAGATTACAGGGGGCGTCGAACACTGAAGCTTTCTTT. Protein product: CASRLQGASNTEAFF.

V is TRBV7-3 and J is TRBJ1-6; D is ambiguous. Trimming pared 2 bases from V and 9 bases from J, leaving 8 bases between. Germline CDR1 is SGHTA and CDR2 is FQGTGA. The length of the CDR3 is 13 residues. DNA of the CDR3: TGTGCCAGCAGCTTAGGGTGGGGTTCACCCCTCCACTTT. As protein: CASSLGWGSPLHF. Supplemented by reference TRBV7-3 and TRBJ1-6, the full variable domain reads GAGVSQTPSNKVTEKGKYVELRCDPISGHTALYWYRQSLGQGPEFLIYFQGTGAADDSGLPNDRFFAVRPEGSVSTLKIQRTERGDSAVYLCASSLGWGSPLHFGNGTRLTVT.

The sample holds one count of this clone. The genes are TRBV6-1 and TRBJ2-7; TRBD2 is a possible D gene (5 bases). Looked up from germline, CDR1 is MNHNS and CDR2 is SASEGT. This CDR3 is 12 amino acids long. With 2 bases removed from V and 11 bases from J, the gap between germline ends came to 13 bases. In DNA, the CDR3 is TGTGCCAGCAGTGAACATGGAACGGAGGAGTACTTC. Translating it yields CASSEHGTEEYF.

The sample holds one count of this clone. This chain links TRBV28 with TRBJ1-2; 7 nucleotides match TRBD1. Per the germline V gene, CDR1 is MDHEN and CDR2 is SYDVKM. The CDR3 consists of 17 residues. Germline trimming cut 2 bases from V and 1 base from J; bases unmatched to any gene: 10. The CDR3, as DNA: TGTGCCAGCAGTTTACCTAGTTGGGCAGGGGGTAACTATGGCTACACCTTC. As protein: CASSLPSWAGGNYGYTF.

This chain uses TRBV5-1 with TRBJ1-2; possible D gene TRBD1, 5 bases. The germline V and J ends were trimmed by 0 bases and 4 bases, with 7 bases remaining between them. The CDR3 spans 13 residues. Looked up from germline, CDR1 is SGHRS and CDR2 is YFSETQ. The CDR3 DNA is TGCGCCAGCAGCTTGGGGGGCGCCTATGGCTACACCTTC. Encoded protein: CASSLGGAYGYTF.

The gene calls are TRBV9 and TRBJ2-3; no clear D. V shed 1 base and J shed 0 bases, with 9 bases lying between them. CDR1 SGDLS and CDR2 YYNGEE come from the germline V gene. The CDR3 totals 15 residues. The DNA for the CDR3 is TGTGCCAGCAGCGTATTTGGCACTAGCACAGATACGCAGTATTTT. This encodes CASSVFGTSTDTQYF.

The V call is TRBV5-4, the J call TRBJ2-4, with D maybe TRBD2 (6 bases). Germline V gene lookup returns CDR1 SGHNT and CDR2 YYREEE (reference sequence). CDR3 length: 15 residues. The V gene lost 0 bases and the J gene lost 9 bases, with 16 bases spanning the gap. CDR3 nucleotides: TGTGCCAGCAGCTTGGAGGGTGCTAGCGCGGGCATTCAGTACTTC. It specifies CASSLEGASAGIQYF.

This sequence joins TRBV30 and TRBJ1-2, with TRBD1 matching 11 bases. Looked up from germline, CDR1 is GTSNPN and CDR2 is SVGIG (reference sequence). The trim removed 0 bases at V and 7 bases at J, leaving 22 bases unmatched. This CDR3 region has 20 residues. The CDR3 loop is CAWSVFGSLRMDRGQGGYTF. DNA for the CDR3: TGTGCCTGGAGTGTATTCGGTTCGCTTCGGATGGACAGGGGGCAGGGTGGCTACACCTTC.

This clone was seen just once. The rearrangement joins TRBV7-9 to TRBJ2-7, with TRBD2 matching 10 bases. After removal of 4 bases from V and 1 base from J, the junction contained 4 bases not matched to a gene. This CDR3 spans 15 amino acids. The V gene's germline CDR1 is SEHNR and CDR2 FQNEAQ (reference sequence). CDR3 loop: CASSSSSGGSYEQYF. For the CDR3, the DNA is TGTGCCAGCAGCTCTTCTAGCGGGGGATCCTACGAGCAGTACTTC.

V usage is TRBV6-5 and J usage is TRBJ1-2; no clear D. This CDR3 spans 10 amino acids. V lost 8 bases, J lost 2 bases, and 3 bases lay in between. CDR1 is MNHEY and CDR2 is SVGAGI in the germline V gene. The CDR3 coding sequence is TGTGCCAGCCGAAACTATGGCTACACCTTC. Translated: CASRNYGYTF.

The J gene is TRBJ1-5, the V gene TRBV4-1; 7 nucleotides line up with TRBD1. J gave up 2 bases and V 5 bases, and 9 bases lay outside the gene matches. CDR1 is MGHRA and CDR2 is YSYEKL in the germline V gene. The CDR3 sequence is 16 residues long. CDR3 amino acids: CASSAQGEGGNQPQHF. As DNA, the CDR3 is TGCGCCAGCAGCGCTCAGGGGGAAGGGGGCAATCAGCCCCAGCATTTT.

CDR3 nucleotide sequence: TGTGCCAGCAGCGTAGCCTCCCCCGGGTCTGAAGCTTTCTTT. Protein: CASSVASPGSEAFF. The rearrangement joins TRBV9 to TRBJ1-1; no clear D. This CDR3 is 14 amino acids long. The germline V gene encodes CDR1 SGDLS and CDR2 YYNGEE. The V gene lost 0 bases and the J gene lost 6 bases, with 12 bases spanning the gap.

For the CDR3, the DNA is TGTGCCAGCAGCGTAGATGGGAGGCCGCCCCAGCATTTT. It encodes CASSVDGRPPQHF. This chain connects TRBV9 to TRBJ1-5, with D unresolved. Per germline, CDR1 SGDLS and CDR2 YYNGEE. Trimming cost V 0 bases and J 9 bases, with 10 bases left between them. The CDR3 has 13 amino acids.

The CDR3 is CANYLGDTEAFF. The DNA of the CDR3 is TGCGCCAACTACCTGGGAGACACTGAAGCTTTCTTT. The chain has TRBV10-1 and TRBJ1-1, with D unresolved. The length of the CDR3 is 12 residues. Looked up from germline, CDR1 is WNHNN and CDR2 is SYGVQD (reference sequence). Trimming took off 10 bases at V and 3 bases at J, with 12 bases between the two ends.

The CDR3 coding sequence is TGTGCCAGCAGACGGAGGGACGAGCAGTACTTC. This codes for CASRRRDEQYF. V gene TRBV11-3 combines with J gene TRBJ2-7; D may be TRBD2 (6 bases). V lost 6 bases to trimming and J lost 5 bases, with 8 bases between them. This CDR3 is built from 11 residues. The germline V gene encodes CDR1 SGHNT and CDR2 YENEEA. The full variable domain, rest sourced from reference TRBV11-3 and TRBJ2-7, is EAGVVQSPRYKIIEKKQPVAFWCNPISGHNTLYWYLQNLGQGPELLIRYENEEAVDDSQLPKDRFSAERLKGVDSTLKIQPAELGDSAVYLCASRRRDEQYFGPGTRLTVT.